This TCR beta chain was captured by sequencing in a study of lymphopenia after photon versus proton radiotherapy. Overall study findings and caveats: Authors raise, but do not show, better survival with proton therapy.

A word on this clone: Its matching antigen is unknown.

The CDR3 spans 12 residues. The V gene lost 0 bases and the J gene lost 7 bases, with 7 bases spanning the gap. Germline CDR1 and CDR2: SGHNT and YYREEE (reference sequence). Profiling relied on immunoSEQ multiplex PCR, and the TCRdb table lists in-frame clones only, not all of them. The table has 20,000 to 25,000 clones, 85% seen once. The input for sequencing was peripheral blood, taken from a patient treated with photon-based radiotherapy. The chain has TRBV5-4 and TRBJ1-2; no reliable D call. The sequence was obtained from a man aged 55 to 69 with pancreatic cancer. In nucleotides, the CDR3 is TGTGCCAGCAGCTTGGCCACGGGTGGCTACACCTTC. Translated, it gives CASSLATGGYTF.